This TCR beta chain was sequenced in a study of cytomegalovirus exposure and HLA in healthy donors. General observations from the study: Overall, roughly 170 TCR beta chains were annotated as cytomegalovirus-associated. Most TCR sequences were uncommon, yet certain public TCRs appeared in many donors.

On this clone: Its antigen remains unknown.

Produced via immunoSEQ multiplex PCR; TCRdb's table is partial and in-frame only. The sample lists 65,000 to 100,000 clones, under 95% occurring once. The CDR3 contains 15 residues. The germline V and J ends were trimmed by 3 bases and 2 bases, with 11 bases remaining between them. Germline-derived CDR1 and CDR2 are SEHNR and FQNEAQ (reference sequence). From the 120-subject validation cohort, which was separate from the roughly 680-subject first cohort, the donors were drawn. Sequenced input: PBMCs. This sequence joins TRBV7-9 and TRBJ1-3; tentatively, D is TRBD1 (5 bases). The sequence came from a woman aged 25 to 39 in good health and CMV-seronegative. The CDR3 sequence is CASSFPTGAGNTIYF. DNA of the CDR3: TGTGCCAGCAGCTTCCCCACAGGAGCTGGAAACACCATATATTTT.